This TCR beta chain is from a study of patients and donors after allogeneic stem cell transplantation. TCRdb reprocessed the RT-PCR reads via MiXCR and lists one record per CDR3 protein. The sample lists about a million distinct CDR3 sequences, under 20% occurring once. Germline V gene data show CDR1 as SEHNR and CDR2 as FQNEAQ (reference sequence). Trimming took 5 bases from V and 2 from J, leaving 15 bases between them. The CDR3 runs 15 residues. Sequences were obtained from blood, either unsorted or a sorted T cell fraction (not recorded which). The chain combines TRBV7-9 with TRBJ2-5, with unresolved D. This TCR derives from a human donor who was either an allogeneic HSCT recipient or a stem cell or donor lymphocyte infusion donor (not recorded which). It is not recorded whose cells these are; they may come from a transplant donor. CDR3 sequence: CASSPPDGNQETQYF. For the CDR3, the DNA is TGTGCCAGCAGCCCGCCGGACGGAAATCAAGAGACCCAGTACTTC.